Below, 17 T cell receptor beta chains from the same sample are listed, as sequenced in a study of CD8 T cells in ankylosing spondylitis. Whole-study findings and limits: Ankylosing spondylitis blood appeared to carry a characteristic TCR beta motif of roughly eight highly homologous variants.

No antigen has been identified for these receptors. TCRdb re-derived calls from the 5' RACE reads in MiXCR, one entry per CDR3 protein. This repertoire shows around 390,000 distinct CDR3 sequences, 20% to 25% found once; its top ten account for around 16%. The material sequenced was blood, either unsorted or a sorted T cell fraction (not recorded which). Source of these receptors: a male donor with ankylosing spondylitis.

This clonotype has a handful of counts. CDR3 loop: CASSLGAGLNTEAFF. In nucleotides, the CDR3 is TGTGCCAGCAGTTTAGGGGCAGGGTTGAACACTGAAGCTTTCTTT. The rearrangement joins TRBV12-3 or TRBV12-4 to TRBJ1-1, with a possible D match to TRBD1 (5 bases). CDR3 length: 15 residues. V lost 1 base to trimming and J lost 0 bases, with 9 bases between them.

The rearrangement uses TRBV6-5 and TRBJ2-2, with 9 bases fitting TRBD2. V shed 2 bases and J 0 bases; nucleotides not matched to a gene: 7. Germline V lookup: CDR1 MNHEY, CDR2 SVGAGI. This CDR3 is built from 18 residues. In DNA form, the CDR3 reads TGTGCCAGCAGTTACCGTATCGGACTAGCGCCGAACACCGGGGAGCTGTTTTTT. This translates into CASSYRIGLAPNTGELFF.

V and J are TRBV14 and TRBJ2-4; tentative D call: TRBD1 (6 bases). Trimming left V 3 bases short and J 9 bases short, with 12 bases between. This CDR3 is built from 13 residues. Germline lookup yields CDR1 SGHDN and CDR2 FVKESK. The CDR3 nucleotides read TGTGCCAGCAGCCACCACAGGGATGGCATTCAGTACTTC. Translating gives CASSHHRDGIQYF.

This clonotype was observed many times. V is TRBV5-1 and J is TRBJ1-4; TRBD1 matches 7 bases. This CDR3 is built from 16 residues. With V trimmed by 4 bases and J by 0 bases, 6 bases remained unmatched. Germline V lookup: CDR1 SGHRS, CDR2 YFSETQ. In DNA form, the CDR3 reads TGCGCCAGCAGCGCGGGGACAGACGCAACTAATGAAAAACTGTTTTTT. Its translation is CASSAGTDATNEKLFF.

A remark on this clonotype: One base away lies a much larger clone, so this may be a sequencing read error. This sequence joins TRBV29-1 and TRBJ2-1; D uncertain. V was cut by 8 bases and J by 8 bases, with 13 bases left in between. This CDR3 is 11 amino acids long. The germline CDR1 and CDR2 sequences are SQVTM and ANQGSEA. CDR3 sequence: CSMGHGDEQFF. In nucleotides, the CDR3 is TGCAGCATGGGTCATGGGGATGAGCAGTTCTTC.

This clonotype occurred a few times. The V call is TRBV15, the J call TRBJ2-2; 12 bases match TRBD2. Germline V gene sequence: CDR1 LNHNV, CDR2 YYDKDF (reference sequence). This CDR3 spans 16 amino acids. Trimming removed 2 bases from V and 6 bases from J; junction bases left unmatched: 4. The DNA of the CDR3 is TGTGCCACCAGCAGACGACTAGCGGGAGTTTCCGGGGAGCTGTTTTTT. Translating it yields CATSRRLAGVSGELFF.

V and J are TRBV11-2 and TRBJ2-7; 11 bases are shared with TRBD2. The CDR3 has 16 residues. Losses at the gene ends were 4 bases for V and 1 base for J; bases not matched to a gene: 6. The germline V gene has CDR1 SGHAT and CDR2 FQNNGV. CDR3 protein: CASSSRTSGPSYEQYF. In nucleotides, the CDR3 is TGTGCCAGCAGCTCCAGGACTAGCGGGCCATCCTACGAGCAGTACTTC.

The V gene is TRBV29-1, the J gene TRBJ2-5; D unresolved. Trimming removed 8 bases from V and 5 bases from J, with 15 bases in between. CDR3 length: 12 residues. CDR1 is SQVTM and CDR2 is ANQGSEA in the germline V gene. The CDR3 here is CSSTLLGETQYF. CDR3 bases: TGCAGCTCCACACTTCTGGGGGAGACCCAGTACTTC.

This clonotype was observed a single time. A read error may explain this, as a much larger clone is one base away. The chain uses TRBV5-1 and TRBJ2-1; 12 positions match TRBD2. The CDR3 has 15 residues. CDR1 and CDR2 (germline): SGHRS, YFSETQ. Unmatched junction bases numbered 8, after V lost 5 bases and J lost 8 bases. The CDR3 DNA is TGCGCCAGCAGGTATCGGACTAGCGGGATAGATGAGCAGTTCTTC. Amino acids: CASRYRTSGIDEQFF.

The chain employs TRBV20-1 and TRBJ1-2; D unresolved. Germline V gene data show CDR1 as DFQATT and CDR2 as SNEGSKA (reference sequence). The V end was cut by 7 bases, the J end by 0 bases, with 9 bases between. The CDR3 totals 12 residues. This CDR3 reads CSVAGTNYGYTF. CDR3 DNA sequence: TGCAGTGTGGCCGGAACTAACTATGGCTACACCTTC.

CDR3 in amino acids: CASSTGLAGVWGTDTQYF. The CDR3 coding sequence is TGCGCCAGCAGCACGGGACTAGCGGGAGTATGGGGCACAGATACGCAGTATTTT. The J gene is TRBJ2-3, the V gene TRBV5-1; 14 bases match TRBD2. The CDR3 is made up of 18 amino acids. With 4 bases clipped from V and 1 base from J, the junction kept 8 bases outside the gene matches. Per germline, CDR1 SGHRS and CDR2 YFSETQ.

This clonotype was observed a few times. The CDR3 spells CATRGQGNQPQHF. The CDR3 nucleotides read TGTGCCACCAGGGGACAGGGGAATCAGCCCCAGCATTTT. The chain recombines TRBV24-1 with TRBJ1-5; 10 bases are a match to TRBD1. The CDR3 runs to 13 residues. CDR1 is KGHDR, CDR2 SFDVKD, per germline. The J segment lost 4 bases and the V segment lost 7 bases, leaving 0 bases of the junction unmatched.

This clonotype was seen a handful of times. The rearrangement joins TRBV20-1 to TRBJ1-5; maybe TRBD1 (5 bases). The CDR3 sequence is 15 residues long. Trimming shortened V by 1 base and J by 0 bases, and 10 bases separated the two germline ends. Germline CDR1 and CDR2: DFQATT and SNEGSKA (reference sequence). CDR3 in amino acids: CSARVLGASNQPQHF. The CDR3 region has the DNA TGCAGTGCTAGAGTTCTAGGGGCTAGCAATCAGCCCCAGCATTTT.

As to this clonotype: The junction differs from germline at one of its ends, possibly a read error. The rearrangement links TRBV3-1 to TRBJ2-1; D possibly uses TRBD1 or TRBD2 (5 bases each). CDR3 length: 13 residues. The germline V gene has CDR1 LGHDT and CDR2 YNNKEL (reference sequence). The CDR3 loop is CASSQGGWTSQSF. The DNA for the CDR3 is TGTGCCAGCAGCCAAGGGGGCTGGACTTCCCAGTCCTTC.

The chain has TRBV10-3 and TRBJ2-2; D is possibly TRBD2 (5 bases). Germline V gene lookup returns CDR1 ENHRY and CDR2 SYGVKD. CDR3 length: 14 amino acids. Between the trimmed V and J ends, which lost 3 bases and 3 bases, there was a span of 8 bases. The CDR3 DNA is TGTGCCATCAGTGATGGGAGAGACACCGGGGAGCTGTTTTTT. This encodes CAISDGRDTGELFF.

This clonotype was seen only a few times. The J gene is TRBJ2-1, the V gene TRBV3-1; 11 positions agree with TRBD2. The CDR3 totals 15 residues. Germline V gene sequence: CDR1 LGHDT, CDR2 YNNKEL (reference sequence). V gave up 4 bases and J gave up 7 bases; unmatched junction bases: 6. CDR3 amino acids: CASSLSGRVGNEQFF. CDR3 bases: TGTGCCAGCAGCCTTAGCGGGAGGGTAGGGAATGAGCAGTTCTTC.

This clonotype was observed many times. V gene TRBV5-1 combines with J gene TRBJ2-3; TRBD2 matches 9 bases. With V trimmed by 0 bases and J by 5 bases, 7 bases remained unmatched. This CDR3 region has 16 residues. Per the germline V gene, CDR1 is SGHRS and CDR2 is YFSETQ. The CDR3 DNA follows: TGCGCCAGCAGCTTGGGGCTAGCGGGAAGAATAGATACGCAGTATTTT. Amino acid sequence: CASSLGLAGRIDTQYF. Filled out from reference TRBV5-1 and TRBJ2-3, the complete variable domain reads KAGVTQTPRYLIKTRGQQVTLSCSPISGHRSVSWYQQTPGQGLQFLFEYFSETQRNKGNFPGRFSGRQFSNSRSEMNVSTLELGDSALYLCASSLGLAGRIDTQYFGPGTRLTVL.